This note documents a single T cell receptor beta chain sequence. Clones were sequenced by immunoSEQ multiplex PCR, and TCRdb holds only the in-frame ones, with some missing. The table shows about 180,000 clones, with 80% to 85% occurring only once. The sample belongs to a study of blood T cell repertoires in COVID-19. This CDR3 spans 14 amino acids. Germline lookup yields CDR1 MNHEY and CDR2 SVGAGI. V dropped 2 bases and J dropped 2; count of bases not matched to a gene: 2. Seattle patients were enrolled during active infection and followed longitudinally. The sequencing input was peripheral blood. This receptor was taken from a woman at least 80 years old with COVID-19, enrolled during active disease. The chain couples TRBV6-5 to TRBJ2-7; the match to TRBD2 covers 8 bases. The CDR3 coding sequence is TGTGCCAGCAGTTACAGCGGGAGAACCTACGAGCAGTACTTC. Amino acids: CASSYSGRTYEQYF.